The 20 T cell receptor beta chains listed next were all sequenced from one sample in a study of resident and recirculating memory T cells in vitiligo. Repertoires were generated with immunoSEQ multiplex PCR, while TCRdb's copy carries only in-frame clones and drops some. The table has 40,000 to 50,000 clones, over 90% seen once. Input material: blood. The receptors here all came from a male donor with vitiligo.

The genes are TRBV5-1 and TRBJ2-1, with 9 bases that match TRBD2. The CDR3 length is 16 residues. Looked up from germline, CDR1 is SGHRS and CDR2 is YFSETQ. V lost 4 bases and J lost 5; bases outside the gene matches: 10. The CDR3 spells CASSQRGATDNNEQFF. The CDR3 DNA follows: TGCGCCAGCAGCCAGCGGGGGGCTACCGACAACAATGAGCAGTTCTTC.

The chain has TRBV4-3 and TRBJ2-5, with a weak D call TRBD1 (7 bases). Between the trimmed V and J ends, which lost 4 bases and 3 bases, there was a span of 18 bases. The germline gives CDR1 LGHNA, CDR2 YSLEER. This CDR3 is built from 16 residues. Written as DNA, the CDR3 is TGCGCCAGCAGCCGGGGCCGGGGCAGGGGGGAAGAGACCCAGTACTTC. Translating gives CASSRGRGRGEETQYF.

The chain uses TRBV14 and TRBJ1-1; unclear D gene. Per the germline V gene, CDR1 is SGHDN and CDR2 is FVKESK. Trimming stripped 1 base from V and 0 bases from J, with 6 bases between. This CDR3 is 14 amino acids long. CDR3 coding DNA: TGTGCCAGCAGCCAAGGTGCTATGAACACTGAAGCTTTCTTT. As protein: CASSQGAMNTEAFF. Variable domain in full (rest from reference TRBV14 and TRBJ1-1): EAGVTQFPSHSVIEKGQTVTLRCDPISGHDNLYWYRRVMGKEIKFLLHFVKESKQDESGMPNNRFLAERTGGTYSTLKVQPAELEDSGVYFCASSQGAMNTEAFFGQGTRLTVV.

The chain combines TRBV6-4 with TRBJ2-1; TRBD2 agrees at 7 bases. The trim removed 0 bases at V and 7 bases at J, leaving 3 bases unmatched. The CDR3 runs 14 residues. Germline assignment: CDR1 MRHNA and CDR2 SNTAGT. This chain's CDR3 is CASSDSSGVNEQFF. The CDR3 DNA is TGTGCCAGCAGTGACTCGAGCGGGGTGAATGAGCAGTTCTTC.

The V gene is TRBV6-1, the J gene TRBJ2-1; D not certain. V was clipped by 5 bases and J by 3 bases, with 11 bases between them. The germline V gene has CDR1 MNHNS and CDR2 SASEGT. CDR3 size: 14 residues. CDR3 protein: CASSPVGYYNEQFF. CDR3 DNA: TGTGCCAGCAGTCCGGTCGGGTACTACAATGAGCAGTTCTTC.

The genes are TRBV19 and TRBJ1-1; perhaps TRBD1 as D (5 bases). Trimming left V 3 bases short and J 2 bases short, with 10 bases between. Germline CDR1 is LNHDA and CDR2 is SQIVND (reference sequence). This CDR3 comprises 14 residues. CDR3 nucleotides: TGTGCCAGTAGTATTACGGGGGTCAACACTGAAGCTTTCTTT. Its protein product is CASSITGVNTEAFF.

This chain joins TRBV5-1 and TRBJ2-7, with D perhaps matching TRBD1 (5 bases). This CDR3 is 14 amino acids long. The germline CDR1 and CDR2 sequences are SGHRS and YFSETQ. With 3 bases removed from V and 6 bases from J, the gap between germline ends came to 16 bases. For the CDR3, the DNA is TGCGCCAGCAGCTCCACGCAGGGTGCTGGCGAGCAGTACTTC. This translates into CASSSTQGAGEQYF. Together with reference TRBV5-1 and TRBJ2-7, the CDR3 gives the full variable domain: KAGVTQTPRYLIKTRGQQVTLSCSPISGHRSVSWYQQTPGQGLQFLFEYFSETQRNKGNFPGRFSGRQFSNSRSEMNVSTLELGDSALYLCASSSTQGAGEQYFGPGTRLTVT.

The V gene is TRBV9, the J gene TRBJ2-3; possible D gene TRBD2, 5 bases. CDR1 and CDR2 from the germline V gene are SGDLS and YYNGEE. The CDR3 covers 17 residues. V lost 4 bases, J lost 4 bases, and 22 bases lay in between. In DNA form, the CDR3 reads TGTGCCAGCAGCCCGACCGCGCGGCGCGGAGGTTCAGATACGCAGTATTTT. Translated: CASSPTARRGGSDTQYF.

The rearrangement uses TRBV5-1 and TRBJ2-1, with D possibly being TRBD1 (6 bases). Germline V CDR1 and CDR2: SGHRS, YFSETQ. This CDR3 is 14 amino acids long. The germline V and J ends were trimmed by 0 bases and 3 bases, with 7 bases remaining between them. In DNA form, the CDR3 reads TGCGCCAGCAGCTTGGGGACAGACTACAATGAGCAGTTCTTC. The encoded protein is CASSLGTDYNEQFF.

The chain is built from TRBV6-4 and TRBJ2-1; 10 bases are a match to TRBD2. CDR3 length: 15 amino acids. The germline CDR1 and CDR2 sequences are MRHNA and SNTAGT. Trimming at V came to 4 bases and at J to 9 bases, leaving 9 bases not matched to a gene. CDR3 in amino acids: CASSVEAGGRSEQFF. Here the CDR3 DNA reads TGTGCCAGCAGTGTTGAAGCGGGGGGGCGAAGTGAGCAGTTCTTC.

The V call is TRBV10-3, the J call TRBJ2-3; TRBD2 agrees at 12 bases. The CDR3 loop spans 14 amino acids. J gave up 10 bases and V 5 bases, and 7 bases lay outside the gene matches. Germline V gene lookup returns CDR1 ENHRY and CDR2 SYGVKD. CDR3 loop: CAISPSGGVQAQYF. The CDR3 coding sequence is TGTGCCATCAGTCCTAGCGGGGGGGTCCAGGCGCAGTATTTT.

This clone appeared a single time. The rearrangement links TRBV21-1 to TRBJ1-5; the DNA was not used to check the table's D call, TRBD1. TRBV21-1 is shown as a pseudogene. This CDR3 has 19 residues. CDR3 region: CASSSHRDSVRRGNQPQHF. CDR3 sequence (DNA): TGTGCCAGCAGCTCCCACCGGGACAGCGTTCGGAGAGGAAATCAGCCCCAGCATTTT.

The table lists this clone with a few counts. The chain combines TRBV4-3 with TRBJ2-2, with 8 bases fitting TRBD1. The V segment lost 1 base and the J segment 6 bases; nucleotides outside the gene matches: 7. Germline CDR1 and CDR2: LGHNA and YSLEER. The CDR3 runs to 16 residues. CDR3 sequence reads: CASSQGGTGTAGELFF. The DNA for the CDR3 is TGCGCCAGCAGCCAAGGGGGGACAGGTACGGCCGGGGAGCTGTTTTTT.

The chain carries TRBV2 and TRBJ1-6; the D gene is possibly TRBD1 (5 bases). The CDR3 loop spans 14 amino acids. The germline V gene has CDR1 SNHLY and CDR2 FYNNEI. Trimming removed 7 bases at V and 6 bases at J, with 13 bases between. CDR3 coding DNA: TGTGCCAGCACCTCGGCCGGGGGTAATTCACCCCTCCACTTT. It encodes CASTSAGGNSPLHF.

V usage is TRBV7-9 and J usage is TRBJ2-3; 8 nucleotides align to TRBD1. With V trimmed by 0 bases and J by 2 bases, 10 bases remained unmatched. Germline CDR1 SEHNR, CDR2 FQNEAQ (reference sequence). The CDR3 loop spans 18 amino acids. The CDR3 coding sequence is TGTGCCAGCAGCTTAGCGCCCAGGGGGCGGGCAAACACAGATACGCAGTATTTT. It is translated as CASSLAPRGRANTDTQYF.

V gene TRBV9 combines with J gene TRBJ2-2; weak D call: TRBD1 (6 bases). Trimming removed 0 bases at V and 0 bases at J, with 9 bases between. This CDR3 has 16 residues. The V gene's germline CDR1 is SGDLS and CDR2 YYNGEE. The CDR3 sequence is CASSVGGQSNTGELFF. CDR3 DNA sequence: TGTGCCAGCAGCGTAGGCGGACAGTCGAACACCGGGGAGCTGTTTTTT.

The V gene is TRBV4-3, the J gene TRBJ2-7, with 9 nucleotides matching TRBD1. The length of the CDR3 is 14 residues. The germline V gene has CDR1 LGHNA and CDR2 YSLEER. V was pared by 3 bases and J by 3 bases, with 3 bases of the junction left unmatched. This CDR3 is CASSQGTGIYEQYF. The CDR3 DNA follows: TGCGCCAGCAGCCAGGGGACAGGGATCTACGAGCAGTACTTC.

This chain connects TRBV9 to TRBJ2-5; 12 nucleotides align to TRBD2. The CDR3 extends over 15 amino acids. Germline lookup yields CDR1 SGDLS and CDR2 YYNGEE. The J segment lost 5 bases and the V segment lost 4 bases, leaving 6 bases of the junction unmatched. In DNA, the CDR3 is TGTGCCAGCAGCACCTCTAGCGGGGGGGGTGAGACCCAGTACTTC. Protein sequence: CASSTSSGGGETQYF. The whole variable domain, remainder taken from reference TRBV9 and TRBJ2-5, is DSGVTQTPKHLITATGQRVTLRCSPRSGDLSVYWYQQSLDQGLQFLIQYYNGEERAKGNILERFSAQQFPDLHSELNLSSLELGDSALYFCASSTSSGGGETQYFGPGTRLLVL.

The chain's CDR3 is CASSLGGTKGLGETQYF. The CDR3 nucleotides read TGTGCCAGCAGCTTGGGGGGGACTAAGGGACTAGGCGAGACCCAGTACTTC. J is TRBJ2-5 and V is TRBV5-8; 8 nucleotides agree with TRBD2. Unmatched junction bases numbered 12, after V lost 0 bases and J lost 5 bases. This CDR3 is 17 amino acids long. Germline loops: CDR1 SGHTS, CDR2 YDEGEE.

This chain links TRBV5-1 with TRBJ2-4; weak D call: TRBD2 (6 bases). Germline CDR1 SGHRS, CDR2 YFSETQ. This CDR3 is 18 amino acids long. Between the trimmed V and J ends, which lost 0 bases and 1 base, there was a span of 17 bases. In DNA form, the CDR3 reads TGCGCCAGCAGCTTGGTAGACGGAGGGGTTGGGGCCAAAAACATTCAGTACTTC. Encoded protein: CASSLVDGGVGAKNIQYF.